The 10 T cell receptor beta chains reported below all come from one sample, sequenced in a study of CD8 T cells in ankylosing spondylitis. From the 5' RACE reads, TCRdb called clonotypes with MiXCR, one entry per CDR3 protein. The sample yields some 130,000 distinct CDR3 sequences, 5.5% to 7.5% seen once. Source material: blood, either unsorted or a sorted T cell fraction (not recorded which). Every receptor here comes from a female donor with ankylosing spondylitis or in good health (not recorded which).

This clonotype was seen repeatedly, ten times or more. J is TRBJ1-4 and V is TRBV6-1; D remains ambiguous. V was cut by 2 bases and J by 8 bases, with 9 bases left in between. Germline-derived CDR1 and CDR2 are MNHNS and SASEGT. This CDR3 is 13 amino acids long. The CDR3 nucleotides are TGTGCCAGCAGTGAACTCCTGGGGGAAAAACTGTTTTTT. Its translation: CASSELLGEKLFF.

This clonotype was detected many times. The chain employs TRBV11-2 and TRBJ2-5, with a weak D call TRBD1 (6 bases). Germline V gene sequence: CDR1 SGHAT, CDR2 FQNNGV. Trimming pared 5 bases from V and 2 bases from J, leaving 15 bases between. The CDR3 consists of 15 residues. The CDR3 bases are TGTGCCAGCAGCCGAATCGACAGGCTACAAGAGACCCAGTACTTC. It specifies CASSRIDRLQETQYF.

This clonotype occurred many times. CDR3 in amino acids: CASSLLGVGNEQFF. In DNA form, the CDR3 reads TGCGCCAGCAGCTTGCTAGGGGTTGGCAATGAGCAGTTCTTC. The chain carries TRBV5-1 and TRBJ2-1, with D perhaps TRBD1 (5 bases). CDR1 SGHRS and CDR2 YFSETQ come from the germline V gene. Trimming took off 1 base at V and 6 bases at J, with 11 bases between the two ends. CDR3 size: 14 residues.

This clonotype was counted many times. This chain uses TRBV28 with TRBJ2-5; 14 positions match TRBD2. The CDR3 is 17 amino acids. Germline V gene lookup returns CDR1 MDHEN and CDR2 SYDVKM. V lost 0 bases, J lost 1 base, and 1 base stayed unmatched. In DNA form, the CDR3 reads TGTGCCAGCAGTTTATGGACTAGCGGGGGGGCCCAAGAGACCCAGTACTTC. Translated, it gives CASSLWTSGGAQETQYF. Complete variable domain (other parts from reference TRBV28 and TRBJ2-5): DVKVTQSSRYLVKRTGEKVFLECVQDMDHENMFWYRQDPGLGLRLIYFSYDVKMKEKGDIPEGYSVSREKKERFSLILESASTNQTSMYLCASSLWTSGGAQETQYFGPGTRLLVL.

This clonotype was counted between two and nine times. The chain combines TRBV7-2 with TRBJ1-5; a weak D match, TRBD1 (5 bases). CDR1 and CDR2 (germline): SGHTA, FQGNSA. V lost 5 bases to trimming and J lost 6 bases, with 11 bases between them. The CDR3 is made up of 13 amino acids. This CDR3 is CASSPRGGQPQHF. The CDR3, as DNA: TGTGCCAGCAGCCCAAGGGGAGGTCAGCCCCAGCATTTT.

This clonotype was seen ten or more times. CDR3 amino acids: CASSKGGELFF. The CDR3 DNA reads as TGTGCCAGCAGTAAAGGCGGGGAGCTGTTTTTT. The gene calls are TRBV6-1 and TRBJ2-2, with no clear D. Germline V gene sequence: CDR1 MNHNS, CDR2 SASEGT. The CDR3 covers 11 residues. Trimming shortened V by 5 bases and J by 7 bases, and 5 bases separated the two germline ends.

This clonotype was picked up many times. The rearrangement uses TRBV7-2 and TRBJ2-4, with 7 bases fitting TRBD2. Per the germline V gene, CDR1 is SGHTA and CDR2 is FQGNSA. With V trimmed by 5 bases and J by 8 bases, 12 bases remained unmatched. The CDR3 totals 15 residues. DNA of the CDR3: TGTGCCAGCAGCCCCCTTGATAGCGGGTGGGACATTCAGTACTTC. Residues: CASSPLDSGWDIQYF.

This clonotype was counted ten times or more. The V and J genes are TRBV7-2 and TRBJ1-3; D gene ambiguous. The germline V gene has CDR1 SGHTA and CDR2 FQGNSA. V lost 1 base and J lost 4, with 14 bases in between. The CDR3 sequence is 16 residues long. The CDR3: CASSLVALGAGNTIYF. Written as DNA, the CDR3 is TGTGCCAGCAGCTTAGTGGCCTTGGGTGCCGGAAACACCATATATTTT.

This clonotype showed up many times. The genes are TRBV6-1 and TRBJ1-2; maybe TRBD1 (6 bases). V lost 6 bases and J lost 4, with 12 bases in between. The CDR3 totals 13 residues. Germline CDR1 is MNHNS and CDR2 is SASEGT. CDR3 bases: TGTGCCAGCAGGCGAGGACAGTTCTATGGCTACACCTTC. It translates to CASRRGQFYGYTF.

This sequence joins TRBV20-1 and TRBJ2-7; the match to TRBD2 covers 14 bases. The ends lost 0 bases at V and 1 base at J; junction bases unmatched: 5. Germline V lookup: CDR1 DFQATT, CDR2 SNEGSKA (reference sequence). This CDR3 contains 17 residues. CDR3 coding DNA: TGCAGTGCTAGAGATTTGACTAGCGGGGGGGCTTCCTACGAGCAGTACTTC. Its protein product is CSARDLTSGGASYEQYF.